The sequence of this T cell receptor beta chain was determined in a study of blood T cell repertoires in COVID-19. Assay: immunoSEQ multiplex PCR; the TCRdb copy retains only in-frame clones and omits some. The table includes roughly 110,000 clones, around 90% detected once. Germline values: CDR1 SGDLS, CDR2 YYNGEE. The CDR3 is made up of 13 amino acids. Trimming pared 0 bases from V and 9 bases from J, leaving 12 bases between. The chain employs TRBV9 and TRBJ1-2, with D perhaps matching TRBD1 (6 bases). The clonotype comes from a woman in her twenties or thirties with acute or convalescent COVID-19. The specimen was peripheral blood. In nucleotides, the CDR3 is TGTGCCAGCAGCGTAGAATCAGGGGTGAGCTACACCTTC. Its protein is CASSVESGVSYTF.